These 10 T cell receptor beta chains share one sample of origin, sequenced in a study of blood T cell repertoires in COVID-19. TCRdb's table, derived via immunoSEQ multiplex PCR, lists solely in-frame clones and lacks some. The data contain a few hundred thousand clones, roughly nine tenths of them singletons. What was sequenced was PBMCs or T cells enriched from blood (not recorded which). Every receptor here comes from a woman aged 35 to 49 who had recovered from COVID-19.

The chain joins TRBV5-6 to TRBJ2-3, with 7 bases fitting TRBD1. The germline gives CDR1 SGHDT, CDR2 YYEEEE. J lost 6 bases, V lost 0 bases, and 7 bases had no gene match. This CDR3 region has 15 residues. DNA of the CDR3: TGTGCCAGCAGCTTGGGTCAGGGGGATAGGGATACGCAGTATTTT. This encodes CASSLGQGDRDTQYF.

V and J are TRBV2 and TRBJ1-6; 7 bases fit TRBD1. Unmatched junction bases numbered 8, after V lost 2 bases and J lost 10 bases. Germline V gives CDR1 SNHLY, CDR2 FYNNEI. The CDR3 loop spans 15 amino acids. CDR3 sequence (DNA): TGTGCCAGCAGTGAAACGACAGGGAGAAACTCACCCCTCCACTTT. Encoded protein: CASSETTGRNSPLHF.

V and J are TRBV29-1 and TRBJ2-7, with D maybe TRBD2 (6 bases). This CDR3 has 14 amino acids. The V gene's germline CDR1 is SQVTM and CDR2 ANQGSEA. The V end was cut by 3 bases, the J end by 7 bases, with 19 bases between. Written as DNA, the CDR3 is TGCAGCGTTGAGACGTTAGGGACTCCCAGGGAGCAGTACTTC. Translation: CSVETLGTPREQYF.

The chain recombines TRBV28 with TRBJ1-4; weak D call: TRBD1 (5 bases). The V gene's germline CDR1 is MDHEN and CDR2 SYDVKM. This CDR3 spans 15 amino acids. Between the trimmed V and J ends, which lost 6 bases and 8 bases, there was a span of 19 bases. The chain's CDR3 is CASSIQGRAGEKLFF. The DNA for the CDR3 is TGTGCCAGCAGCATCCAGGGCAGGGCGGGGGAAAAACTGTTTTTT.

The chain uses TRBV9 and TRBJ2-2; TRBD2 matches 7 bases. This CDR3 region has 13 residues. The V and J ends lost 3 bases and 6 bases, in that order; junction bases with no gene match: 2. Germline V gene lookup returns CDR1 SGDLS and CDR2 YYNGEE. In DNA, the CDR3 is TGTGCCAGCAGCGCCGCGGGAGCCGGGGAGCTGTTTTTT. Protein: CASSAAGAGELFF.

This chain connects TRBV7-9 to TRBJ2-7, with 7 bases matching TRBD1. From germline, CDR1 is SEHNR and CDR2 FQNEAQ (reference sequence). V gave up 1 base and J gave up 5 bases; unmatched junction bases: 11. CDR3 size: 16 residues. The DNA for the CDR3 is TGTGCCAGCAGCTTAGTTGGGAATCGGGACAGCCACGAGCAGTACTTC. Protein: CASSLVGNRDSHEQYF.

CDR3 sequence reads: CASSHTLAGITDTQYF. Here the CDR3 DNA reads TGCGCCAGCAGCCATACCCTCGCGGGGATTACAGATACGCAGTATTTT. This rearrangement joins TRBV4-1 to TRBJ2-3; D may be TRBD2 (6 bases). The germline CDR1 and CDR2 sequences are MGHRA and YSYEKL. V was shortened by 3 bases and J by 3 bases, with 16 bases between the two germline ends. The CDR3 is 16 amino acids.

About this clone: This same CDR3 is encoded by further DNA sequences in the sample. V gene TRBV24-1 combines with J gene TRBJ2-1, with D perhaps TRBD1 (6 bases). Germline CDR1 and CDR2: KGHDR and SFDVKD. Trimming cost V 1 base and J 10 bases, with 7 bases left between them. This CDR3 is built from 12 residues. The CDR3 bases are TGTGCCACCAGTGATTTTGGGGGCGAGCAGTTCTTC. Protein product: CATSDFGGEQFF.

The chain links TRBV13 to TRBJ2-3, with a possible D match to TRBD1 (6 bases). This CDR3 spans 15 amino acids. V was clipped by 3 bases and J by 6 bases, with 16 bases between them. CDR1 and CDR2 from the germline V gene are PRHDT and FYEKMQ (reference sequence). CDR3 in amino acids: CASSFSWGLRDTQYF. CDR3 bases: TGTGCCAGCAGCTTCTCCTGGGGGCTTCGGGATACGCAGTATTTT.

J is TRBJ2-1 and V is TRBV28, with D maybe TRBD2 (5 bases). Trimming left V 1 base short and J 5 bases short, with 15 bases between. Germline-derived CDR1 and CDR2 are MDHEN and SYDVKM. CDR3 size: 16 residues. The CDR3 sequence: CASSLFATGGNNEQFF. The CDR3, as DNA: TGTGCCAGCAGTTTATTTGCCACCGGAGGCAACAATGAGCAGTTCTTC.